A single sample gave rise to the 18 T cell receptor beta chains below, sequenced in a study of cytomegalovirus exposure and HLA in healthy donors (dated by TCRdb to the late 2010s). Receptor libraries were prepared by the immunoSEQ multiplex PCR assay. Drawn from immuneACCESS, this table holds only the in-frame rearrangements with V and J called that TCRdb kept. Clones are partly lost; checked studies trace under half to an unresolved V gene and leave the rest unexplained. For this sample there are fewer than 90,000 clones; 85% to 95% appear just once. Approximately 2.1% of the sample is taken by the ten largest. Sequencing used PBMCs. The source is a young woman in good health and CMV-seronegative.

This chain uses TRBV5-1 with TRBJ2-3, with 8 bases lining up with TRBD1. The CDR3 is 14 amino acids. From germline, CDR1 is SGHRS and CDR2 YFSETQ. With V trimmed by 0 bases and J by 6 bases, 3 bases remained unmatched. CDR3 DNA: TGCGCCAGCAGCTTGGGACAGGGGTCGGATACGCAGTATTTT. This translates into CASSLGQGSDTQYF. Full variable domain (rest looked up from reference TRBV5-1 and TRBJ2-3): KAGVTQTPRYLIKTRGQQVTLSCSPISGHRSVSWYQQTPGQGLQFLFEYFSETQRNKGNFPGRFSGRQFSNSRSEMNVSTLELGDSALYLCASSLGQGSDTQYFGPGTRLTVL.

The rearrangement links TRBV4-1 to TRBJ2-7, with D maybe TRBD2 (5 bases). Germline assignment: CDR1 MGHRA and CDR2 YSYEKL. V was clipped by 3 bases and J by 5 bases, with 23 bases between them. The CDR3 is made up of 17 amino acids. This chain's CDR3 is CASSQADPRLRRDEQYF. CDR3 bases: TGCGCCAGCAGCCAGGCCGACCCCCGACTAAGACGCGACGAGCAGTACTTC.

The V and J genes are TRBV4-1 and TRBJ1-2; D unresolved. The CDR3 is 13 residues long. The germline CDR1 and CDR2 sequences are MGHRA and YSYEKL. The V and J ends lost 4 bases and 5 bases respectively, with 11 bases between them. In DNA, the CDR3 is TGCGCCAGCAGCCCCGACGGGATATATGGCTACACCTTC. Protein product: CASSPDGIYGYTF.

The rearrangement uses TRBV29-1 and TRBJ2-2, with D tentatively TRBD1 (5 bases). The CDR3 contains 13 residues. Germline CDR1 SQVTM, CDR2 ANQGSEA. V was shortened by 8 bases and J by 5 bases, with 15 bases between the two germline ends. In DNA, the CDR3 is TGCAGCAAGACAGATTCTAATACCGGGGAGCTGTTTTTT. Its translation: CSKTDSNTGELFF.

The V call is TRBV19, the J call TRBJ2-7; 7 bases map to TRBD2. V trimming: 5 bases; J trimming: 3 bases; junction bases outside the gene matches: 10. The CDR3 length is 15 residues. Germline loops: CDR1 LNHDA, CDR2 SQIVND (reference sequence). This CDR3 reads CASSAMTSPHYEQYF. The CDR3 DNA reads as TGTGCCAGTAGTGCTATGACTAGCCCCCACTACGAGCAGTACTTC.

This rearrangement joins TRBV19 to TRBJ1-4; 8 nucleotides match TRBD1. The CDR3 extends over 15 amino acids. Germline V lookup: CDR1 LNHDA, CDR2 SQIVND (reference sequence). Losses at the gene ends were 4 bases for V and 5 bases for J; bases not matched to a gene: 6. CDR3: CASSKQGEKNEKLFF. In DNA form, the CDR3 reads TGTGCCAGTAGTAAACAGGGGGAAAAGAATGAAAAACTGTTTTTT.

CDR3 nucleotides: TGTGCCAGTAGTATAGACAGGGGGCTTCGTGGCTACACCTTC. It codes for CASSIDRGLRGYTF. The V gene is TRBV19, the J gene TRBJ1-2, with TRBD1 matching 8 bases. Germline assignment: CDR1 LNHDA and CDR2 SQIVND (reference sequence). There are 14 residues in the CDR3. Trimming removed 0 bases from V and 7 bases from J; junction bases left unmatched: 4. Variable domain in full (rest from reference TRBV19 and TRBJ1-2): DGGITQSPKYLFRKEGQNVTLSCEQNLNHDAMYWYRQDPGQGLRLIYYSQIVNDFQKGDIAEGYSVSREKKESFPLTVTSAQKNPTAFYLCASSIDRGLRGYTFGSGTRLTVV.

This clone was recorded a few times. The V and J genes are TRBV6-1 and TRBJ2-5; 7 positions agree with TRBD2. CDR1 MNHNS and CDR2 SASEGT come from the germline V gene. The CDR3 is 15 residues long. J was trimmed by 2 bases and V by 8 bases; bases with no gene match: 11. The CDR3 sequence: CASGPGGGMQETQYF. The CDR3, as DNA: TGTGCCAGCGGCCCTGGGGGGGGGATGCAAGAGACCCAGTACTTC.

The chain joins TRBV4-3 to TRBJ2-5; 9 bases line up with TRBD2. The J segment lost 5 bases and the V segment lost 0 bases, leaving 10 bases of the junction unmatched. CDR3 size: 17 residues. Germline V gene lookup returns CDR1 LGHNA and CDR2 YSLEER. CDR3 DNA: TGCGCCAGCAGCCAAGATTGGGCTAGCGGGGTAGAGGAGACCCAGTACTTC. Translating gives CASSQDWASGVEETQYF.

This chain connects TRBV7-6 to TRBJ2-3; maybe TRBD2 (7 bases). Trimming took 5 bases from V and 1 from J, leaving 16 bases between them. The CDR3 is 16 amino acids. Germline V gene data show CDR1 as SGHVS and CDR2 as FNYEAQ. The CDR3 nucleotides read TGTGCCAGCAGCCTCCTCGGGGGGCTGCGCACAGATACGCAGTATTTT. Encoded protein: CASSLLGGLRTDTQYF.

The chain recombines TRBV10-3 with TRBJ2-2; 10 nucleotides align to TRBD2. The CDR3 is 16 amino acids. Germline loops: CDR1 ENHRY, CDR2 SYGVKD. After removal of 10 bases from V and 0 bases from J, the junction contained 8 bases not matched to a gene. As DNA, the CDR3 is TGTGCCAGCATCCCACTAGCGGGATCGAACACCGGGGAGCTGTTTTTT. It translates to CASIPLAGSNTGELFF.

CDR3 sequence: CASSQGGTGRRYSPLHF. In DNA, the CDR3 is TGCGCCAGCAGCCAAGGAGGGACAGGGAGGAGGTATTCACCCCTCCACTTT. The rearrangement uses TRBV4-3 and TRBJ1-6; TRBD1 agrees at 9 bases. V lost 1 base and J lost 8; bases outside the gene matches: 9. CDR1 is LGHNA and CDR2 is YSLEER in the germline V gene. The CDR3 runs 17 residues.

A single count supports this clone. The CDR3 spells CASSAGLRDAETQYF. The DNA for the CDR3 is TGCGCCAGCAGCGCCGGACTACGGGACGCGGAGACCCAGTACTTC. The chain joins TRBV5-1 to TRBJ2-5; D is perhaps TRBD2 (6 bases). The V end was cut by 4 bases, the J end by 5 bases, with 18 bases between. The germline V gene has CDR1 SGHRS and CDR2 YFSETQ. The CDR3 length is 15 residues.

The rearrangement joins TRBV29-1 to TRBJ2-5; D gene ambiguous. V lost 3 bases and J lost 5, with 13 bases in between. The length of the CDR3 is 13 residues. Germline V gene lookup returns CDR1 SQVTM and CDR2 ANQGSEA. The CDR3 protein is CSVDTFTRETQYF. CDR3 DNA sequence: TGCAGCGTTGACACCTTTACCCGGGAGACCCAGTACTTC.

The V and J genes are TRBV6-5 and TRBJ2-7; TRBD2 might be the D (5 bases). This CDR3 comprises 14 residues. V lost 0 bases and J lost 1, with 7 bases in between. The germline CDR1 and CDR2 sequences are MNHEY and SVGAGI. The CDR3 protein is CASSYSSGSYEQYF. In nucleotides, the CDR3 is TGTGCCAGCAGTTACTCGTCGGGGTCCTACGAGCAGTACTTC.

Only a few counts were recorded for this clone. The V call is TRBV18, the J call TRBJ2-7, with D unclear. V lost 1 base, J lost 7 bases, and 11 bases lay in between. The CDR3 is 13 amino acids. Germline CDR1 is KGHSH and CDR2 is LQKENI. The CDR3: CASSPQENREQYF. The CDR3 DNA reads TGTGCCAGCTCACCACAGGAGAATAGGGAGCAGTACTTC.

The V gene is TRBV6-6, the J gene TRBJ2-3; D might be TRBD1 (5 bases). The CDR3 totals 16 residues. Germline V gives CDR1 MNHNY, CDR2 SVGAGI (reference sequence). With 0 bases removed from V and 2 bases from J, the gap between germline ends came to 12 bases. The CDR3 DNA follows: TGTGCCAGCAGTTACTCGAGTGTCAGGGACACAGATACGCAGTATTTT. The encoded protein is CASSYSSVRDTDTQYF.

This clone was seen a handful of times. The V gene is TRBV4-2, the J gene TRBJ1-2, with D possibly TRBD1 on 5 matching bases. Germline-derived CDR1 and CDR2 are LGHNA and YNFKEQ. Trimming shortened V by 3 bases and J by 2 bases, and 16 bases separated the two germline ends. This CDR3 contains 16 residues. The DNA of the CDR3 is TGTGCCAGCAGCCATTGGGGGGGGGATAGGAACTATGGCTACACCTTC. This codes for CASSHWGGDRNYGYTF.